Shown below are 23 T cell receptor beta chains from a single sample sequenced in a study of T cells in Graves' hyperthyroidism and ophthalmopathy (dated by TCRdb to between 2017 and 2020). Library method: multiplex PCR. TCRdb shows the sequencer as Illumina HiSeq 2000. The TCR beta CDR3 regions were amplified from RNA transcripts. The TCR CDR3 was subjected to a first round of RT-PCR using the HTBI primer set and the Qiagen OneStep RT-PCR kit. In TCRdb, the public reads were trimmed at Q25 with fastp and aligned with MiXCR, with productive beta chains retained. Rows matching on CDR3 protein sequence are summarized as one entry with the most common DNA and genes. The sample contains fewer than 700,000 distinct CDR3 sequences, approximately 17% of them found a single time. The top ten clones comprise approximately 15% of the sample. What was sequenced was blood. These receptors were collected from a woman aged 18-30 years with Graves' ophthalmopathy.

The CDR3 sequence is CASRRTDIGSPLHF. The CDR3 nucleotides read TGTGCCAGCAGAAGAACAGATATCGGATCACCCCTCCACTTT. This sequence joins TRBV6-2 or TRBV6-3 and TRBJ1-6; D gene ambiguous. The ends were cut back, 6 bases at V and 10 bases at J, with 16 bases in the middle. In germline, CDR1 is MNHEY, CDR2 SVGEGT. This CDR3 is 14 amino acids long.

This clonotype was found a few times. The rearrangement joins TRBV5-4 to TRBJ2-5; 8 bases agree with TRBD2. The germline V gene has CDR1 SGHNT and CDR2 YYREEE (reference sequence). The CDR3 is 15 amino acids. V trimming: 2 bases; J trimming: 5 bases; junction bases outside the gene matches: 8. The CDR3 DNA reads TGTGCCAGCAGCTTTTCGCGGGGGGAGTTTGAGACCCAGTACTTC. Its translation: CASSFSRGEFETQYF. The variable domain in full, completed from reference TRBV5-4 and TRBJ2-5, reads ETGVTQSPTHLIKTRGQQVTLRCSSQSGHNTVSWYQQALGQGPQFIFQYYREEENGRGNFPPRFSGLQFPNYSSELNVNALELDDSALYLCASSFSRGEFETQYFGPGTRLLVL.

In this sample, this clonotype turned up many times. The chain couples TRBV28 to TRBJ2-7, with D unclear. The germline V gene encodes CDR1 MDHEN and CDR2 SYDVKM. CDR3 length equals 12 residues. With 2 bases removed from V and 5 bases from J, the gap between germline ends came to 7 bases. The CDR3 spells CASSLLNNEQYF. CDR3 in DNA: TGTGCCAGCAGTTTACTCAATAACGAGCAGTACTTC.

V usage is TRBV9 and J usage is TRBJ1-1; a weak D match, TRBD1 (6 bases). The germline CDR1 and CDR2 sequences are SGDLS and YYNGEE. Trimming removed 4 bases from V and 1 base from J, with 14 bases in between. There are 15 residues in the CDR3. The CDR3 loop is CASSIAGTPNTEAFF. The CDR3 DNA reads TGTGCCAGCAGCATCGCCGGGACACCGAACACTGAAGCTTTCTTT.

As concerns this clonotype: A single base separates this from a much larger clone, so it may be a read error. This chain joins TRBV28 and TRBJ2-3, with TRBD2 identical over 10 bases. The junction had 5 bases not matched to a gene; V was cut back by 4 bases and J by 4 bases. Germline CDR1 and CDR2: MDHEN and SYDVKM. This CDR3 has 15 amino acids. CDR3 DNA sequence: TGTGCCAGCAGTTCTAGCGGGAGTGTGGCAGATACGCAGTATTTT. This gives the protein CASSSSGSVADTQYF.

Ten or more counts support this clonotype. The CDR3 DNA follows: TGTGCCAGCAGCAATACAGGGGGTGGAAACACCATATATTTT. Encoded protein: CASSNTGGGNTIYF. This chain connects TRBV7-9 to TRBJ1-3, with 8 bases that match TRBD1. The CDR3 runs to 14 residues. Trimming took 5 bases from V and 3 from J; bases not matched to a gene: 3. Germline V gives CDR1 SEHNR, CDR2 FQNEAQ (reference sequence).

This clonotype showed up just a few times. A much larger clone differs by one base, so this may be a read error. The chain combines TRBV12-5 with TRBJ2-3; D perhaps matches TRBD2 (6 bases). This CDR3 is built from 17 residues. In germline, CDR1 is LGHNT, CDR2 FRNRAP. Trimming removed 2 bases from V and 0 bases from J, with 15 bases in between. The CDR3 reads CASGLIIPGLSTDTQYF. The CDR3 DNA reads TGTGCTAGTGGTTTGATCATCCCGGGACTTAGCACAGATACGCAGTATTTT. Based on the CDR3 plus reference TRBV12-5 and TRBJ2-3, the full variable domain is DARVTQTPRHKVTEMGQEVTMRCQPILGHNTVFWYRQTMMQGLELLAYFRNRAPLDDSGMPKDRFSAEMPDATLATLKIQPSEPRDSAVYFCASGLIIPGLSTDTQYFGPGTRLTVL.

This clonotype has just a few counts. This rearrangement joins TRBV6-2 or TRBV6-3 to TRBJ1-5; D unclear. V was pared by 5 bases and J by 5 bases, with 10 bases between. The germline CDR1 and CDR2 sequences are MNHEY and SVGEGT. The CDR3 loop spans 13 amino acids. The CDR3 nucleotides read TGTGCCAGCAGTCGGACCTCGTATCAGCCCCAGCATTTT. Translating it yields CASSRTSYQPQHF.

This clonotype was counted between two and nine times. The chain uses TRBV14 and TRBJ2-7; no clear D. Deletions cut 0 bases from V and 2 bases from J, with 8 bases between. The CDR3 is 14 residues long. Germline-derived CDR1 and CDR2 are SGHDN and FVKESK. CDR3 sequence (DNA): TGTGCCAGCAGCCAAGACGAGCGAGCCTACGAGCAGTACTTC. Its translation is CASSQDERAYEQYF.

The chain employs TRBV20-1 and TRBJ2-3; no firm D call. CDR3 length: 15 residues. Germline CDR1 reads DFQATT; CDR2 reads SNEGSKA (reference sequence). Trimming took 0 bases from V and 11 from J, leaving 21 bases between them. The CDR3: CSARDAAPSQQWQYF. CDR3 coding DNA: TGCAGTGCTAGAGATGCGGCTCCATCCCAACAGTGGCAGTATTTT.

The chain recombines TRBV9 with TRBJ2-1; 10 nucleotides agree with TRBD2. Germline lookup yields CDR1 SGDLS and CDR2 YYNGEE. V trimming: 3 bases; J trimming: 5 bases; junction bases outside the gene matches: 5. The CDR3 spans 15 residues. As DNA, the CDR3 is TGTGCCAGCAGCGGGGGGACTAGCGCTCACAATGAGCAGTTCTTC. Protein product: CASSGGTSAHNEQFF.

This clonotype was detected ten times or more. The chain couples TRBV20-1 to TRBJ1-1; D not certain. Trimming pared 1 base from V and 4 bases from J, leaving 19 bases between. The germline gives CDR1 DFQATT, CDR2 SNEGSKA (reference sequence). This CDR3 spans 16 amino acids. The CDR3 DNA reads TGCAGTGCTAGAGGGTTCGCTCGGGGAAGGACCACTGAAGCTTTCTTT. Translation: CSARGFARGRTTEAFF.

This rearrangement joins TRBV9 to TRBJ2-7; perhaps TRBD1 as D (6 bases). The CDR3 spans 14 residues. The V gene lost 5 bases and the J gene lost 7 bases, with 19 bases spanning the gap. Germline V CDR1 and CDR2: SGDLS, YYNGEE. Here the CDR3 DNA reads TGTGCCAGCAGTGAACAGGGACAAGGGCATGAGCAGTACTTC. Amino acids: CASSEQGQGHEQYF.

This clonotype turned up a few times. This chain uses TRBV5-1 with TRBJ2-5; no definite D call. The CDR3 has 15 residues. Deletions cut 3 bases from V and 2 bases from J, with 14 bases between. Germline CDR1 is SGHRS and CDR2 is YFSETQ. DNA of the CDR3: TGCGCCAGCAGCTCGTCGTGGTATCTTCAAGAGACCCAGTACTTC. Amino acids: CASSSSWYLQETQYF.

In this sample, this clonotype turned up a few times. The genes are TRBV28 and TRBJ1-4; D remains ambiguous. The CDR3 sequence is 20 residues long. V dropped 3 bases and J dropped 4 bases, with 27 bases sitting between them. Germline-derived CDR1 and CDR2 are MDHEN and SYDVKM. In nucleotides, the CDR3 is TGTGCCAGCAGTTTTGTGGACCCTTCTCGAGCTGTTGAGTATAATGAAAAACTGTTTTTT. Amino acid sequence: CASSFVDPSRAVEYNEKLFF.

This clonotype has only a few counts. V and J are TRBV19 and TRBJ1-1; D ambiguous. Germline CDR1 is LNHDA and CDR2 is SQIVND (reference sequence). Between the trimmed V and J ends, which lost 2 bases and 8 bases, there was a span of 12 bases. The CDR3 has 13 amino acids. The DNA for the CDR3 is TGTGCCAGTAGTATACTAGGGTCGGCGGAAGCTTTCTTT. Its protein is CASSILGSAEAFF. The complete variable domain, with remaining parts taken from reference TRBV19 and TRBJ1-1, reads DGGITQSPKYLFRKEGQNVTLSCEQNLNHDAMYWYRQDPGQGLRLIYYSQIVNDFQKGDIAEGYSVSREKKESFPLTVTSAQKNPTAFYLCASSILGSAEAFFGQGTRLTVV.

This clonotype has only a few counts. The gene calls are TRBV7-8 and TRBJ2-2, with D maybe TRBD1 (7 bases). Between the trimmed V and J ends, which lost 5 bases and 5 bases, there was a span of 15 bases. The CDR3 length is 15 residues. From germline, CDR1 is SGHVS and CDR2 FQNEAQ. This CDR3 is CASSGRQGGTGELFF. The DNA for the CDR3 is TGTGCCAGCAGCGGACGACAGGGAGGTACCGGGGAGCTGTTTTTT.

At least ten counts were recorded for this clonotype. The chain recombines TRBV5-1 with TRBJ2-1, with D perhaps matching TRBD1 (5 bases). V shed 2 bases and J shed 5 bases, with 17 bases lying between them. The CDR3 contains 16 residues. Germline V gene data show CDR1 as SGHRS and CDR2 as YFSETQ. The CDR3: CASSFLGPDAHNEQFF. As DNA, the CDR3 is TGCGCCAGCAGCTTTCTGGGGCCCGACGCCCACAATGAGCAGTTCTTC.

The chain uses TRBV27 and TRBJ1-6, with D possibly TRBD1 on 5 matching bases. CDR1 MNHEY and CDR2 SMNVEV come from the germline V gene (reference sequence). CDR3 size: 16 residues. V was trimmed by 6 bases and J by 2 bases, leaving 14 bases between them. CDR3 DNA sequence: TGTGCCAGCAGACCCGGGACGGAAGCCTATAATTCACCCCTCCACTTT. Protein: CASRPGTEAYNSPLHF.

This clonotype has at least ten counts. In DNA form, the CDR3 reads TGCAGTGCTAGGGGAGGTATCAATCAGCCCCAGCATTTT. It translates to CSARGGINQPQHF. This sequence joins TRBV20-1 and TRBJ1-5; D is unclear. This CDR3 spans 13 amino acids. Trimming removed 3 bases from V and 3 bases from J, with 9 bases in between. The germline V gene has CDR1 DFQATT and CDR2 SNEGSKA (reference sequence).

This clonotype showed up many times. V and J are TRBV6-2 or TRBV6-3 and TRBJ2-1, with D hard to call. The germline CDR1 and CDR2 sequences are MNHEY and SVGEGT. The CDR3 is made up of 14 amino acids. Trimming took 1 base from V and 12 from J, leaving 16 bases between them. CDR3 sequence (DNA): TGTGCCAGCAGTTACTTAAGGACCGGGTCAGTGCAGTTCTTC. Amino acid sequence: CASSYLRTGSVQFF.

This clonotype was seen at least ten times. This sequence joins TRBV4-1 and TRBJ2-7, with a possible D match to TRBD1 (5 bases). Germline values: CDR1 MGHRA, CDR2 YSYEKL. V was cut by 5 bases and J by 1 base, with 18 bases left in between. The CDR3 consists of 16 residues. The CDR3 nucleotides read TGCGCCAGCAGCGTTCACCCTTGGGGCGGATCCTACGAGCAGTACTTC. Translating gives CASSVHPWGGSYEQYF.

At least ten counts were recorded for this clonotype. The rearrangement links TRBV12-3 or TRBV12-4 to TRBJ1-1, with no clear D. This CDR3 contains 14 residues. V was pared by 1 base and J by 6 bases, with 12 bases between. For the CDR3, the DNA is TGTGCCAGCAGTTTAGGGGCGGCCCAGCCTGAAGCTTTCTTT. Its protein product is CASSLGAAQPEAFF.